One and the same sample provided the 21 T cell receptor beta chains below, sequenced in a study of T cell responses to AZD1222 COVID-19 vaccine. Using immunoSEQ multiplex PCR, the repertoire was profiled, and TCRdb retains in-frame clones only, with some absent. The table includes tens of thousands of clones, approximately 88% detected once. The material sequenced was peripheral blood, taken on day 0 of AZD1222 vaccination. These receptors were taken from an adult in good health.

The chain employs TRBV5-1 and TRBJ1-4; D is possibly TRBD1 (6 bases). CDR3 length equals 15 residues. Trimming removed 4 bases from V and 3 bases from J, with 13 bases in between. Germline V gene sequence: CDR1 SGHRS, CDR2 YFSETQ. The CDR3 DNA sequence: TGCGCCAGCAGCCCCGAGGAGGGGGCTAATGAAAAACTGTTTTTT. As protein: CASSPEEGANEKLFF.

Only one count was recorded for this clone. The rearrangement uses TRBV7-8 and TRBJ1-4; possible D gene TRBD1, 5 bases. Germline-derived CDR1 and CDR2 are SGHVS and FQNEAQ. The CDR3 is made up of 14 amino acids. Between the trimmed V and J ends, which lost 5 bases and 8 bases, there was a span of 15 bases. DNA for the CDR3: TGTGCCAGCAGCCCAGACAGACGGGAAGAAAAACTGTTTTTT. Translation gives CASSPDRREEKLFF.

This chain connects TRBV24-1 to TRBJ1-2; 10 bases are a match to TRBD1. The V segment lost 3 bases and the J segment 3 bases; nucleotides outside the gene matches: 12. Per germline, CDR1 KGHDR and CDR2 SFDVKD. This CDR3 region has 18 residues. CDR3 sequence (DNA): TGTGCCACCAGTGATCCGGGACAGGGGCTTAGCGCGGACTATGGCTACACCTTC. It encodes CATSDPGQGLSADYGYTF.

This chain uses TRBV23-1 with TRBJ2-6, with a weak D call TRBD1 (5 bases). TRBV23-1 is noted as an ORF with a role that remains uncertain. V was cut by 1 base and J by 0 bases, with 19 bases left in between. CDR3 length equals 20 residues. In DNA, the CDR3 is TGCGCCAGCAGTCAATGTTTAGACAGTTCTCTACTCTCTGGGGCCAACGTCCTGACTTTC. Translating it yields CASSQCLDSSLLSGANVLTF.

The CDR3 region has the DNA TGCGCCAGCAGCGTGGACAGGGGCTATGGGGAGACCCAGTACTTC. Encoded protein: CASSVDRGYGETQYF. The chain couples TRBV5-1 to TRBJ2-5; 9 nucleotides match TRBD1. The CDR3 spans 15 residues. The V gene's germline CDR1 is SGHRS and CDR2 YFSETQ. The V and J ends lost 4 bases and 5 bases, in that order; junction bases with no gene match: 9.

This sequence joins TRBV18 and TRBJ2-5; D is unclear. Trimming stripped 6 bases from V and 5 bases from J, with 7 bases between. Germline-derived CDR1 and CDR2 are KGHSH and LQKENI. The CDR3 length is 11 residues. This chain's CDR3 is CASSRAETQYF. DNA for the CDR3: TGTGCCAGCTCCCGCGCGGAGACCCAGTACTTC.

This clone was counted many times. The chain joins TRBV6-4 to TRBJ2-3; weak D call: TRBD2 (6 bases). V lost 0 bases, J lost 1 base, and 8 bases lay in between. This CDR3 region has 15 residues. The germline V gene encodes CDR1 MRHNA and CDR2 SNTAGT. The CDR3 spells CASSDSSSGTDTQYF. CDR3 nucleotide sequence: TGTGCCAGCAGTGACTCGTCTAGCGGCACAGATACGCAGTATTTT.

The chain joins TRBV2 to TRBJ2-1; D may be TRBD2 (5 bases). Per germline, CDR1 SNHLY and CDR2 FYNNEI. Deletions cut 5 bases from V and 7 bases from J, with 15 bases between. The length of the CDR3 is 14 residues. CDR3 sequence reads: CASSSALGENEQFF. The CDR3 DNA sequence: TGTGCCAGCAGTTCCGCACTTGGGGAGAATGAGCAGTTCTTC.

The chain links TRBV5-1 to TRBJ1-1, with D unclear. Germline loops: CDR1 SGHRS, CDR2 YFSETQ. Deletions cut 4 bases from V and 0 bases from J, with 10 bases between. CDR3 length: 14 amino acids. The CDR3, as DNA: TGCGCCAGCAGCAGCGGAGGTATGAACACTGAAGCTTTCTTT. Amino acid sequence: CASSSGGMNTEAFF.

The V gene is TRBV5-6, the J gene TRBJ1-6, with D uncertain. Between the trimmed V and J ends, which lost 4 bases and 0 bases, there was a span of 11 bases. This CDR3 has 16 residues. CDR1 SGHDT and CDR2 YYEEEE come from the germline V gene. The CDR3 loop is CASSVGRSSYNSPLHF. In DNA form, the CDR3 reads TGTGCCAGCAGCGTTGGACGGAGCTCCTATAATTCACCCCTCCACTTT.

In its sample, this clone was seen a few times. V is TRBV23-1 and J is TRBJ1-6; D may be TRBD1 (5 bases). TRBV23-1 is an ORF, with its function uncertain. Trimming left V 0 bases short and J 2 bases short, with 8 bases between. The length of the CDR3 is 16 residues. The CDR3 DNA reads TGCGCCAGCAGTCAATCACGGGGCGCCTATAATTCACCCCTCCACTTT. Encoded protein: CASSQSRGAYNSPLHF.

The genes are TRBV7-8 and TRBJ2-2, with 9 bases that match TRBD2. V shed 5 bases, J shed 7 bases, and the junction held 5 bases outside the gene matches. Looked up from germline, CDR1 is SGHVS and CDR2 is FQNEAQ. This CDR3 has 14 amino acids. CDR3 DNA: TGTGCCAGCAGCCAGGGACTAGCCGACGGGGAGCTGTTTTTT. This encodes CASSQGLADGELFF.

The CDR3 DNA reads TGTGCCAGCAGCCATCCCAGGGGGGGGAACTATGGCTACACCTTC. Translation gives CASSHPRGGNYGYTF. This chain joins TRBV14 and TRBJ1-2; 7 bases are shared with TRBD1. Germline V gene lookup returns CDR1 SGHDN and CDR2 FVKESK. Trimming cost V 3 bases and J 2 bases; bases outside gene matches: 6. The CDR3 totals 15 residues.

CDR3 sequence: CASSIGLTSSYEQYF. The CDR3 DNA reads TGTGCCAGTAGTATCGGTTTAACTAGCTCCTACGAGCAGTACTTC. The rearrangement joins TRBV19 to TRBJ2-7; D possibly corresponds to TRBD2 (5 bases). V dropped 3 bases and J dropped 0 bases, with 12 bases sitting between them. The CDR3 runs 15 residues. Germline V gene data show CDR1 as LNHDA and CDR2 as SQIVND (reference sequence).

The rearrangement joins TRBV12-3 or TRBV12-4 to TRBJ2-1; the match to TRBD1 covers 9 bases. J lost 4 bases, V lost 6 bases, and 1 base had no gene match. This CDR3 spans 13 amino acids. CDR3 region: CASSGQGYNEQFF. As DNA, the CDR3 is TGTGCCAGCAGCGGACAGGGGTACAATGAGCAGTTCTTC.

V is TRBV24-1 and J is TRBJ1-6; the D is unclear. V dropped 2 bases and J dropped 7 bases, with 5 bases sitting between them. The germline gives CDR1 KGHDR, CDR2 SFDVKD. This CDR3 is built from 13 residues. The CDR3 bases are TGTGCCACCAGTGATTCGGGGAATTCACCCCTCCACTTT. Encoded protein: CATSDSGNSPLHF.

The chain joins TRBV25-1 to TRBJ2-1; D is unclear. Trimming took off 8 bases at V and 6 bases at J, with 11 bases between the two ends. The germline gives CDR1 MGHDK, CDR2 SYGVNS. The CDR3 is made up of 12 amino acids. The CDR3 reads CASATLFNEQFF. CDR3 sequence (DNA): TGTGCCAGCGCGACACTTTTCAATGAGCAGTTCTTC.

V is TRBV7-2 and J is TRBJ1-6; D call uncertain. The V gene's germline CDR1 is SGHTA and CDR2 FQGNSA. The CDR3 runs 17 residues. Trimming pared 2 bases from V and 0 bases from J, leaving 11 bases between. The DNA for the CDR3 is TGTGCCAGCAGCTTAAATTTATTAAGCTCCTATAATTCACCCCTCCACTTT. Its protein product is CASSLNLLSSYNSPLHF.

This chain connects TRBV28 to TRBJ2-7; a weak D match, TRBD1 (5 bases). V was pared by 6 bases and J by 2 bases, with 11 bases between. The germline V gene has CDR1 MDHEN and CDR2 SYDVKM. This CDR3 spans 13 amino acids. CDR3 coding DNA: TGTGCCAGCAGACCGACGGACACCTACGAGCAGTACTTC. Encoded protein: CASRPTDTYEQYF.

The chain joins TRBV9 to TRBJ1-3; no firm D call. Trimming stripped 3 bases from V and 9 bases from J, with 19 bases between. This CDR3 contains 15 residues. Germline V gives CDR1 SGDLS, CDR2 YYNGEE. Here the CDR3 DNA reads TGTGCCAGCAGCGACCTGAGTCGGCCGGAGGGCACCATATATTTT. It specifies CASSDLSRPEGTIYF.

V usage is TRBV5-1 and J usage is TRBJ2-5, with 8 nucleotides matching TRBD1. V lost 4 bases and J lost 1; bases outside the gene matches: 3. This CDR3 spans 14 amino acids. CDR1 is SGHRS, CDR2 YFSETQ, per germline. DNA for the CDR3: TGCGCCAGCAGCGTTGGACAGGGCCAAGAGACCCAGTACTTC. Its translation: CASSVGQGQETQYF.